The 26 T cell receptor beta chains presented below share a single source sample, sequenced in a study of T cells in Graves' hyperthyroidism and ophthalmopathy. Template material for amplifying TCR beta CDR3 regions consisted of RNA transcripts. An initial round of RT-PCR targeting the TCR CDR3 relied on the HTBI primer set. TCRdb processed the multiplex PCR reads anew with MiXCR; each CDR3 protein has one entry. This table holds almost 500,000 distinct CDR3 sequences, less than 25% found once. Sequenced: blood. The receptors derive from an older woman with Graves' ophthalmopathy.

This rearrangement joins TRBV19 to TRBJ1-6; 8 nucleotides agree with TRBD1. The CDR3 has 13 amino acids. Trimming at V came to 10 bases and at J to 9 bases, leaving 8 bases not matched to a gene. The V gene's germline CDR1 is LNHDA and CDR2 SQIVND (reference sequence). The CDR3 here is CATRDRGVSPLHF. CDR3 DNA sequence: TGTGCCACCCGCGACAGGGGAGTTTCACCCCTCCACTTT. Supplemented by reference TRBV19 and TRBJ1-6, the full variable domain reads DGGITQSPKYLFRKEGQNVTLSCEQNLNHDAMYWYRQDPGQGLRLIYYSQIVNDFQKGDIAEGYSVSREKKESFPLTVTSAQKNPTAFYLCATRDRGVSPLHFGNGTRLTVT.

This clonotype was seen more than once but under ten times. V usage is TRBV30 and J usage is TRBJ2-3, with a possible D match to TRBD2 (6 bases). Germline values: CDR1 GTSNPN, CDR2 SVGIG (reference sequence). V dropped 5 bases and J dropped 2 bases, with 17 bases sitting between them. This CDR3 has 15 amino acids. The CDR3 is CAWGPGGGYTDTQYF. The DNA of the CDR3 is TGTGCCTGGGGGCCCGGGGGAGGCTACACAGATACGCAGTATTTT.

The gene calls are TRBV6-1 and TRBJ2-5; TRBD2 matches at 8 bases. The CDR3 contains 15 residues. Looked up from germline, CDR1 is MNHNS and CDR2 is SASEGT. V shed 0 bases, J shed 5 bases, and the junction held 5 bases outside the gene matches. CDR3 nucleotides: TGTGCCAGCAGTGAAGCAGCGGGGGCGGGGGAGACCCAGTACTTC. As protein: CASSEAAGAGETQYF.

With respect to this clonotype: At one end, the junction sequence differs from germline, possibly due to a read error. J is TRBJ1-1 and V is TRBV7-2, with D unresolved. CDR3 size: 14 residues. Germline loops: CDR1 SGHTA, CDR2 FQGNSA. CDR3 sequence (DNA): TGTGCCAGCAGCTTAGGGGGAAGGACGACTGAGGCTTTCTTT. Its protein product is CASSLGGRTTEAFF.

The chain links TRBV10-1 to TRBJ1-1, with D possibly matching TRBD1 (5 bases). Trimming took 6 bases from V and 4 from J, leaving 12 bases between them. CDR1 and CDR2 (germline): WNHNN, SYGVQD (reference sequence). CDR3 length: 13 residues. CDR3 loop: CASRRGKGTEAFF. CDR3 bases: TGCGCCAGCAGAAGGGGAAAGGGCACTGAAGCTTTCTTT.

The chain has TRBV9 and TRBJ1-2, with D perhaps TRBD1 (5 bases). CDR1 and CDR2 from the germline V gene are SGDLS and YYNGEE. The CDR3 totals 13 residues. V was trimmed by 4 bases and J by 8 bases, leaving 15 bases between them. The CDR3 is CASSQAPGGGYTF. CDR3 bases: TGTGCCAGCAGCCAAGCGCCCGGGGGAGGCTACACCTTC.

V and J are TRBV28 and TRBJ2-7; D might be TRBD1 (6 bases). The V gene's germline CDR1 is MDHEN and CDR2 SYDVKM. V lost 5 bases to trimming and J lost 2 bases, with 16 bases between them. The CDR3 consists of 15 residues. This chain's CDR3 is CASSPSGTRTYEQYF. In DNA form, the CDR3 reads TGTGCCAGCAGTCCCTCCGGGACAAGGACCTACGAGCAGTACTTC.

The chain recombines TRBV14 with TRBJ2-3; a possible D gene is TRBD1 (5 bases). CDR1 is SGHDN and CDR2 is FVKESK in the germline V gene. V was pared by 6 bases and J by 2 bases, with 12 bases between. The CDR3 totals 14 residues. CDR3: CASSRDRATDTQYF. In DNA form, the CDR3 reads TGTGCCAGCAGTCGCGACAGAGCCACAGATACGCAGTATTTT.

CDR3 amino acids: CASGSDPGTGVHEQFF. The CDR3 coding sequence is TGTGCCAGCGGCTCGGACCCCGGGACAGGGGTCCATGAGCAGTTCTTC. J is TRBJ2-1 and V is TRBV5-6, with TRBD1 matching 10 bases. The CDR3 is 16 amino acids. The ends lost 7 bases at V and 8 bases at J; junction bases unmatched: 15. Germline V gene data show CDR1 as SGHDT and CDR2 as YYEEEE.

This clonotype was recorded a few times. One end of the junction does not line up with germline, which may come from a read error. The rearrangement joins TRBV12-3 or TRBV12-4 to TRBJ1-2; D might be TRBD1 (5 bases). The CDR3 runs 11 residues. In DNA, the CDR3 is TGTGCCAGCAGTTTAGGTGGGGACCCGGCCTTC. Amino acids: CASSLGGDPAF.

The rearrangement uses TRBV27 and TRBJ2-3; a weak D match, TRBD1 (5 bases). The length of the CDR3 is 14 residues. V lost 2 bases and J lost 4, with 10 bases in between. Germline CDR1 is MNHEY and CDR2 is SMNVEV (reference sequence). DNA for the CDR3: TGTGCCAGCAGTTTAGGGGCCCCCCCAGATACGCAGTATTTT. The encoded protein is CASSLGAPPDTQYF.

V usage is TRBV19 and J usage is TRBJ2-1, with D perhaps matching TRBD1 or TRBD2 (5 bases each). The V end was cut by 8 bases, the J end by 0 bases, with 23 bases between. Germline values: CDR1 LNHDA, CDR2 SQIVND (reference sequence). This CDR3 is built from 18 residues. CDR3 coding DNA: TGTGCCAGTTCCGGGACGCCCGTCCCCGGAGTCTCCTACAATGAGCAGTTCTTC. This encodes CASSGTPVPGVSYNEQFF.

The chain uses TRBV29-1 and TRBJ1-1; D perhaps matches TRBD1 (6 bases). Germline V gene lookup returns CDR1 SQVTM and CDR2 ANQGSEA. The CDR3 has 14 residues. V was shortened by 2 bases and J by 0 bases, with 10 bases between the two germline ends. CDR3 nucleotides: TGCAGCGTTGAAATCGCAGGGGTGAACACTGAAGCTTTCTTT. Its translation: CSVEIAGVNTEAFF.

This clonotype was detected many times. J is TRBJ2-2 and V is TRBV11-2; D might be TRBD1 (5 bases). V shed 4 bases and J shed 1 base, with 10 bases lying between them. Per the germline V gene, CDR1 is SGHAT and CDR2 is FQNNGV. The CDR3 loop spans 15 amino acids. Here the CDR3 DNA reads TGTGCCAGCAGCTCCTTGACAGTGAACACCGGGGAGCTGTTTTTT. This gives the protein CASSSLTVNTGELFF.

This clonotype was recorded a few times. The V call is TRBV2, the J call TRBJ2-2, with D perhaps assigned TRBD1 or TRBD2 (5 bases each). The V end was cut by 10 bases, the J end by 4 bases, with 13 bases between. The CDR3 extends over 13 amino acids. Germline V gives CDR1 SNHLY, CDR2 FYNNEI. CDR3 region: CAIGALGTGELFF. CDR3 in DNA: TGTGCCATCGGGGCTTTGGGCACCGGGGAGCTGTTTTTT.

In the case of this clonotype: Because it lacks the conserved phenylalanine or tryptophan at the end, this CDR3 is likely a read error. V is TRBV3-1 and J is TRBJ2-3, with D perhaps being TRBD1 or TRBD2 (5 bases each). Trimming removed 4 bases at V and 3 bases at J, with 20 bases between. The germline V gene encodes CDR1 LGHDT and CDR2 YNNKEL (reference sequence). CDR3 size: 17 residues. The CDR3: CASSPNRGDYTTDTQYS. In DNA form, the CDR3 reads TGTGCCAGCAGCCCAAATAGGGGCGACTATACTACAGATACGCAGTATTCT.

This clonotype was counted a few times. The chain links TRBV19 to TRBJ2-5; D could derive from TRBD1 or TRBD2 (5 bases each). Trimming took 3 bases from V and 5 from J, leaving 13 bases between them. CDR1 and CDR2 (germline): LNHDA, SQIVND (reference sequence). This CDR3 spans 14 amino acids. The CDR3 sequence: CASSMGVEEETQYF. CDR3 sequence (DNA): TGTGCCAGTAGTATGGGGGTTGAAGAGGAGACCCAGTACTTC.

The chain combines TRBV20-1 with TRBJ2-7; 10 nucleotides line up with TRBD2. Per the germline V gene, CDR1 is DFQATT and CDR2 is SNEGSKA (reference sequence). CDR3 length: 18 residues. The trim removed 0 bases at V and 1 base at J, leaving 12 bases unmatched. CDR3 amino acids: CSARDGTSGKVRSYEQYF. DNA of the CDR3: TGCAGTGCTAGAGATGGCACTAGCGGGAAGGTACGGTCCTACGAGCAGTACTTC.

This clonotype has a handful of counts. The gene calls are TRBV7-9 and TRBJ1-5, with unresolved D. The CDR3 runs to 12 residues. V dropped 4 bases and J dropped 9 bases, with 10 bases sitting between them. Germline V CDR1 and CDR2: SEHNR, FQNEAQ (reference sequence). CDR3 in amino acids: CASSSSRGPQHF. The CDR3 coding sequence is TGTGCCAGCAGCTCATCCCGGGGGCCCCAGCATTTT.

The gene calls are TRBV7-2 and TRBJ2-5, with 13 bases fitting TRBD2. This CDR3 is built from 16 residues. CDR1 is SGHTA, CDR2 FQGNSA, per germline. Trimming took 4 bases from V and 10 from J; bases not matched to a gene: 12. CDR3 nucleotides: TGTGCCAGCAGCTCCCAGACTAGCGGGGGGCGAATTGACCAGTACTTC. Its protein is CASSSQTSGGRIDQYF.

For this clonotype: It may be a read error: a sequence one base away is much more abundant. The chain joins TRBV12-3 or TRBV12-4 to TRBJ2-5; a weak D match, TRBD1 (5 bases). Trimming left V 4 bases short and J 8 bases short, with 14 bases between. The length of the CDR3 is 13 residues. CDR3 DNA sequence: TGTGCCAGCAGTTGCGAGACAGCCAGAACCCAGTACTTC. Amino acids: CASSCETARTQYF.

This clonotype was seen many times. The chain is built from TRBV2 and TRBJ2-3; no definite D call. The V gene's germline CDR1 is SNHLY and CDR2 FYNNEI. Trimming removed 3 bases at V and 0 bases at J, with 13 bases between. This CDR3 has 16 amino acids. CDR3 nucleotide sequence: TGTGCCAGCAGTGATCGCGGTAGCTCTAGCACAGATACGCAGTATTTT. It encodes CASSDRGSSSTDTQYF.

The chain employs TRBV9 and TRBJ2-1, with 13 bases fitting TRBD2. CDR1 SGDLS and CDR2 YYNGEE come from the germline V gene. V lost 3 bases, J lost 8 bases, and 2 bases stayed unmatched. The CDR3 spans 14 residues. The CDR3 region is CASSGLAGGHEQFF. CDR3 nucleotide sequence: TGTGCCAGCAGCGGACTAGCGGGAGGACATGAGCAGTTCTTC.

Ten or more counts support this clonotype. The chain uses TRBV24-1 and TRBJ1-5; D gene unclear. This CDR3 spans 12 amino acids. CDR1 and CDR2 (germline): KGHDR, SFDVKD. Trimming shortened V by 9 bases and J by 7 bases, and 12 bases separated the two germline ends. The CDR3 DNA follows: TGTGCCACCTTGGGGTCTGACCAGCCCCAGCATTTT. It is translated as CATLGSDQPQHF.

This clonotype was counted only a few times. The chain has TRBV15 and TRBJ2-7; D is ambiguous. This CDR3 has 13 amino acids. CDR1 LNHNV and CDR2 YYDKDF come from the germline V gene (reference sequence). The ends were cut back, 8 bases at V and 2 bases at J, with 13 bases in the middle. CDR3: CATDSDHPYEQYF. The CDR3 DNA reads TGTGCCACCGATTCGGACCACCCCTACGAGCAGTACTTC.

This clonotype showed up many times. The chain has TRBV3-1 and TRBJ2-7; D might be TRBD1 or TRBD2, each matching 7 bases. The CDR3 is 14 amino acids. Trimming shortened V by 1 base and J by 5 bases, and 12 bases separated the two germline ends. Germline loops: CDR1 LGHDT, CDR2 YNNKEL (reference sequence). The CDR3 DNA reads TGTGCCAGCAGCCAAGTGCAGGGGGGGAACGAGCAGTACTTC. It specifies CASSQVQGGNEQYF.